This T cell receptor (beta chain) is drawn from a study of OX40 agonist ivuxolimab in advanced cancers. About the research overall: The dose-escalation group included hepatocellular carcinoma, melanoma, renal cell carcinoma and head and neck cancer.

CDR1 is SGHNT and CDR2 is YYREEE in the germline V gene (reference sequence). The CDR3 extends over 19 amino acids. V shed 0 bases and J shed 6 bases, with 28 bases lying between them. Concerning this clone itself: The antigen is unknown.

Generated by immunoSEQ multiplex PCR, the TCRdb table keeps only in-frame clones and is missing some. Counted here are approximately 54,000 clones, 85% to 95% occurring once; the ten biggest clones make up roughly 9.4%. Overall study findings and caveats: Patients who responded partially at 0.1-3.0 mg/kg showed clonal expansion ranking among the lowest.

V is TRBV5-4 and J is TRBJ2-7; D not certain. The sequence was collected from an adult with an advanced solid tumor such as melanoma, head and neck, liver or kidney cancer. Here the sequenced sample was CD4+ or CD8+ T cells sorted from blood, taken in a trial of the OX40 agonist ivuxolimab. CDR3 amino acids: CASSLGLVGQRGFLPEQYF. In DNA, the CDR3 is TGTGCCAGCAGCTTGGGTCTCGTCGGGCAGCGCGGATTCCTTCCCGAGCAGTACTTC.